The present TCR beta chain was sequenced within a study of vaccination effects on CD4 cells after COVID-19. A few counts support this clone. Its antigen is not known. ViraFEST expansion of antigen-specific CD4+ T cells with viral peptide pools preceded sequencing. It was after around 10 days of culture that CD4+ T cells were isolated. Vaccine recipients had no previous SARS-CoV-2 infection; their nucleocapsid antibodies were negative. Repertoires were generated with immunoSEQ multiplex PCR, while TCRdb's copy carries only in-frame clones and drops some. The sample lists about 73,000 clones; about four fifths were seen once. Trimming removed 5 bases at V and 7 bases at J, with 9 bases between. CDR1 and CDR2 from the germline V gene are WNHNN and SYGVQD (reference sequence). This CDR3 contains 13 residues.

The sample was CD4+ T cells from PBMCs cultured with SARS-CoV-2 spike peptides, taken before COVID-19 vaccination. J is TRBJ1-6 and V is TRBV10-1, with D perhaps matching TRBD1 (6 bases). This TCR came from a human donor who received a COVID-19 vaccine. This chain's CDR3 is CASSTGYNSPLHF. The CDR3 coding sequence is TGCGCCAGCAGTACAGGGTACAATTCACCCCTCCACTTT.